This T cell receptor (beta chain) originates from a study of blood T cell repertoires in COVID-19. As for the study in general: Acute and convalescent COVID-19 samples came from the United States, Italy and Spain. T cells, B-cell-depleted T cells, or PBMCs supplied cDNA or gDNA.

The germline V gene has CDR1 SGDLS and CDR2 YYNGEE. Losses at the gene ends were 4 bases for V and 7 bases for J; bases not matched to a gene: 8. The CDR3 extends over 15 amino acids. Source study methods: Amplified reference gene primers provided the basis for estimating nucleated cell counts. Generated by immunoSEQ multiplex PCR, the TCRdb table keeps only in-frame clones and is missing some. That table supplies the V and J calls and clone size; D and trimming were determined from the DNA. The table includes about 190,000 clones, about 86% detected once. The sequence derives from a man under 40 with active or convalescent COVID-19. Material: peripheral blood. This chain joins TRBV9 and TRBJ1-6, with 7 bases lining up with TRBD1. The CDR3 region is CASSPHDRANSPLHF. The CDR3, as DNA: TGTGCCAGCAGCCCACACGACAGGGCGAATTCACCCCTCCACTTT.